This T cell receptor beta chain was captured in a study of T cell responses to AZD1222 COVID-19 vaccine. V dropped 1 base and J dropped 6; count of bases not matched to a gene: 3. Looked up from germline, CDR1 is SQVTM and CDR2 is ANQGSEA. The CDR3 has 13 residues. A note on this clone: Its antigen remains unidentified.

General study points: Clonal diversity was possibly underestimated, and the donors were mostly white British, with more females.

Libraries were prepared by immunoSEQ multiplex PCR; TCRdb keeps only in-frame clonotypes and omits some of them. The sample records about 140,000 clones, 90% being singletons. The source was peripheral blood, collected on day 0 of AZD1222 vaccination. V is TRBV29-1 and J is TRBJ2-3; 8 positions agree with TRBD1. The sequence was obtained from an adult in good health. This chain's CDR3 is CSVEGTGPDTQYF. CDR3 nucleotides: TGCAGCGTTGAAGGGACAGGGCCCGATACGCAGTATTTT.